This entry describes one T cell receptor (beta chain). Original analysis: Reference gene primer amplification gave estimated nucleated cell counts. Libraries were prepared by immunoSEQ multiplex PCR; TCRdb keeps only in-frame clonotypes and omits some of them. V and J calls plus clone size are reproduced from that table; the DNA served to infer D and trimming. The data show 120,000 to 150,000 clones, about nine tenths seen once. The record originates from a study of blood T cell repertoires in COVID-19. Study-wide background: Sources were T cells, B-cell-depleted T cells, or PBMCs; the material itself was cDNA or gDNA.

The CDR3 runs 20 residues. CDR1 is LGHNA, CDR2 YSLEER, per germline. After removal of 2 bases from V and 0 bases from J, the junction contained 15 bases not matched to a gene. The sequence was collected from a human donor in a cohort sampled during active COVID-19. Sequencing was carried out using peripheral blood. The V and J genes are TRBV4-3 and TRBJ1-2, with TRBD1 identical over 10 bases. The CDR3 loop reads CASSQQFIPGQGLANYGYTF. The CDR3 DNA reads TGCGCCAGCAGCCAACAATTTATTCCGGGACAGGGGTTAGCTAACTATGGCTACACCTTC.